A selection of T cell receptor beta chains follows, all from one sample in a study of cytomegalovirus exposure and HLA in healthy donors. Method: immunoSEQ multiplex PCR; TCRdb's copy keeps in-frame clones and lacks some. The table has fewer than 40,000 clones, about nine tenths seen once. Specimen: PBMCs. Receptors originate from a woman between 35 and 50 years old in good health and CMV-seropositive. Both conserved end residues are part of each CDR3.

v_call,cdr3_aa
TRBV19,CASTPGGEGSYEQYF
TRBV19,CASSMTDLGSYEQYF
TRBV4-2,CASSQELAGGTKSYEQYF
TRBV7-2,CASSWGGNYGYTF
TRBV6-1,CASSEGDRVAGSTIYF
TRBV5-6,CASSRVGGGELFF
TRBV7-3,CASSQSMRANTGELFF
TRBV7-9,CASGRTSGVVLYEQYF
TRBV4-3,CASSQDPAGDGGGELFF
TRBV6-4,CASSEQSSGNEQFF
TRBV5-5,CASSVEEGALNSPLHF
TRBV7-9,CASSASTGAISGYTF
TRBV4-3,CASSQDIQLYGNTIYF
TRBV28,CASSPPQGANEQFF
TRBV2,CASSVSPGANVLTF
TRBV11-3,CASSGTGTMGNEQYF
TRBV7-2,CASSGGGASLSGNTIYF
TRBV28,CASSLSVQETQYF
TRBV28,CASSLAGYEDYEQYF
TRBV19,CASSIGGGASYEQYF
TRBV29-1,CSVPAGQVVAQYF
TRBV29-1,CSVVQGFRETQYF
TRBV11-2,CASSSSTGGLDTQYF
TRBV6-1,CASSERREQFF
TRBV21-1,CASSLSRQGAEQKLFF
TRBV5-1,CASSPAGTDTQYF
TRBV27,CASSWTGLSPLHF
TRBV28,CASSLLAGGMTDTQYF
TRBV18,CASSPRGTRLTDTQYF
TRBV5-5,CASSLMSLNTEAFF
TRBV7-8,CASSAGEGGIQYF
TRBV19,CASFEGSYGYTF
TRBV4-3,CASSQETGINTIYF
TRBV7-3,CASSLDGAGGGGYTF
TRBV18,CASENRGNYGYTF
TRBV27,CASSRRQGPYYEQYF
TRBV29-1,CSVERGPNEQYF
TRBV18,CASSPGTGGEETQYF
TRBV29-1,CSADTGTDTQYF
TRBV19,CASSMEGHEQYF
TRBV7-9,CSSSLEGYGYTF
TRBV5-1,CASSSSGGTSGVSLYEQYF
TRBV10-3,CASTPLAGSTDTQYF
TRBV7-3,CASSTYSGGRHSTDTQYF
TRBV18,CAPSRGATTNYGYTF
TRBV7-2,CASSLDRVAGGYSYEQYF
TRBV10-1,CASSVEEVWEEQSRRRQPQHF
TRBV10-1,CASSHSAAGGYTF
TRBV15,CATREGASTDTQYF
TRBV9,CASSDDPDTLNTEAFF
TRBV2,CATGLSKYNEQFF
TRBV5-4,CASSLAGNGNTEAFF
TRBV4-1,CASNIGGVDTQYF
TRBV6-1,CASSEALEPQGKETQYF
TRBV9,CASSVTLEPETQYF
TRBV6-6,CASRTDWFRGDEQFF
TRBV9,CASSVGGTSGEQFF